The rows below give T cell receptor beta chains drawn from one sample of a study of regulatory T cells in long-lasting Graves disease. A single record per CDR3 protein comes from TCRdb applying MiXCR to the multiplex PCR reads. The table lists 390,000 or so distinct CDR3 sequences, roughly 25% of them singletons, with around 30% in the top ten. The specimen comprised peripheral blood mononuclear cells (PBMCs), sampled when the disease was refractory, from a patient treated with antithyroid drugs. The receptors stem from a woman between 35 and 50 years old with Graves disease. The CDR3 runs from the conserved cysteine through the conserved F or W.

TRBV12-5,CASSQEDRVWETQYF
TRBV2,CASRNKDRVGAKNIQYF
TRBV29-1,CSVTEGLWKPDTQYF
TRBV12-3/TRBV12-4,CASSPGQDQPQHF
TRBV28,CASSKGTSGSFMGEQYF
TRBV29-1,CSVGIKGLASQYQETQYF
TRBV27,CASSLGGMYQPQHF
TRBV2,CASSRASSSYEQYF
TRBV28,CASSFDYDSYEQYF
TRBV19,CASSIDVRAGTGELFF
TRBV19,CASSILAGANVLTF
TRBV6-2/TRBV6-3,CASAGQLYEQYF
TRBV6-1,CASRLTDWGYEQYF
TRBV20-1,CSASLNGGTGPGELFF
TRBV27,CASSFPGQSTAEQYF
TRBV29-1,CSVMEGVNTEAFF
TRBV10-3,CAISDSAGKSRETQYF
TRBV28,CASSTLRRQRLAGGLETQYF